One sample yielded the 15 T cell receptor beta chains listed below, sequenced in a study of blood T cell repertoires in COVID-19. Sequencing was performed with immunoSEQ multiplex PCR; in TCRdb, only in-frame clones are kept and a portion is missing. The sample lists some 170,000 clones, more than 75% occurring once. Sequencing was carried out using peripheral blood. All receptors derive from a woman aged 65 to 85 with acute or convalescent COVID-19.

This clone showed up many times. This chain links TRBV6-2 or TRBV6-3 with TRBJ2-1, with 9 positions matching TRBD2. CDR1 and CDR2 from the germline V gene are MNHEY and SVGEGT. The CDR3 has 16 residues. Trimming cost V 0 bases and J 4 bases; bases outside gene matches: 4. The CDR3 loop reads CASSYSISGGYNEQFF. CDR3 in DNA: TGTGCCAGCAGTTACTCGATTAGCGGGGGTTACAATGAGCAGTTCTTC.

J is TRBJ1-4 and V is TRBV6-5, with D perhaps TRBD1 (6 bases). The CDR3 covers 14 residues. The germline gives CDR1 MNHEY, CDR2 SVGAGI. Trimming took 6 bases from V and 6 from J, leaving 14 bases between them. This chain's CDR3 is CASRARGKHEKLFF. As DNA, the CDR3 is TGTGCCAGCAGGGCTAGGGGGAAGCATGAAAAACTGTTTTTT.

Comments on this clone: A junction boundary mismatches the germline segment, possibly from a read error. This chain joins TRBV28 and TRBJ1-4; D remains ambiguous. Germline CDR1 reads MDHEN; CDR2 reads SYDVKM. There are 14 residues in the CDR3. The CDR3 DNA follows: TGTGCCAGCAGTTTCGAGGGTTATAATGAAAAACTGCTTTTT. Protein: CASSFEGYNEKLLF. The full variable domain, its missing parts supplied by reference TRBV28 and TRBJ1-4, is DVKVTQSSRYLVKRTGEKVFLECVQDMDHENMFWYRQDPGLGLRLIYFSYDVKMKEKGDIPEGYSVSREKKERFSLILESASTNQTSMYLCASSFEGYNEKLLFGSGTQLSVL.

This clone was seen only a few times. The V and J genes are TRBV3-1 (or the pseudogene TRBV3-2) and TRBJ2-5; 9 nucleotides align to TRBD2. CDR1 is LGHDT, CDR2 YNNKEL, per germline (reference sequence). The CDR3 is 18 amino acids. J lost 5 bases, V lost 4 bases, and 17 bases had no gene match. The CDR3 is CASSLHGGGGRAAETQYF. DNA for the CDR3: TGTGCCAGCAGCCTTCACGGGGGAGGCGGGAGGGCCGCGGAGACCCAGTACTTC.

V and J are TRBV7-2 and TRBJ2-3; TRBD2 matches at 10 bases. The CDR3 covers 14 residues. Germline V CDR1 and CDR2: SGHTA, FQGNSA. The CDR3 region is CAASTGLATDTQYF. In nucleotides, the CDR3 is TGTGCAGCCAGCACGGGACTAGCGACAGATACGCAGTATTTT.

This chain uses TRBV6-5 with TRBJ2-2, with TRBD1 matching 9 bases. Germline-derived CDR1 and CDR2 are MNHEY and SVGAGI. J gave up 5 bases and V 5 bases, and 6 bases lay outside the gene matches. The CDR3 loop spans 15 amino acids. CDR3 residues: CASSPWTGETGELFF. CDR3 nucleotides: TGTGCCAGCAGTCCCTGGACAGGGGAGACCGGGGAGCTGTTTTTT.

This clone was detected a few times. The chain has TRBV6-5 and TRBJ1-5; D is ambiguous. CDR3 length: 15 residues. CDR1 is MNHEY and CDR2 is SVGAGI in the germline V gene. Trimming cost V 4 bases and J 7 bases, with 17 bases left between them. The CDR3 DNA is TGTGCCAGCAGTTCGGGTGGAGGAGGCCAACAGCCCCAGCATTTT. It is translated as CASSSGGGGQQPQHF.

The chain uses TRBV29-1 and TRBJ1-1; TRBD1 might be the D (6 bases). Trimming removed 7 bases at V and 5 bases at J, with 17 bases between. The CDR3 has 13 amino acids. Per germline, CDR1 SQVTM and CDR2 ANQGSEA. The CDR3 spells CSAGEGDGTEAFF. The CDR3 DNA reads TGCAGCGCCGGGGAGGGGGATGGGACTGAAGCTTTCTTT.

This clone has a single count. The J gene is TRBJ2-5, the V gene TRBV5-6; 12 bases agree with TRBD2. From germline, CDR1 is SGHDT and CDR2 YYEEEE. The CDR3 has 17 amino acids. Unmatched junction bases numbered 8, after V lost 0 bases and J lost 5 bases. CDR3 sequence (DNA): TGTGCCAGCAGCTTGGAAAGGACTAGCGGGACTCGGGAGACCCAGTACTTC. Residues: CASSLERTSGTRETQYF.

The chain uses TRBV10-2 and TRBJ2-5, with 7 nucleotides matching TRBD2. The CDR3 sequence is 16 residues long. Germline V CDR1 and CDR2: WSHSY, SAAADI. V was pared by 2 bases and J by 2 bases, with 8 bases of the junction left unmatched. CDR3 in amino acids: CASSEPWGGPQETQYF. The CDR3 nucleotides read TGCGCCAGCAGTGAGCCCTGGGGGGGACCTCAAGAGACCCAGTACTTC.

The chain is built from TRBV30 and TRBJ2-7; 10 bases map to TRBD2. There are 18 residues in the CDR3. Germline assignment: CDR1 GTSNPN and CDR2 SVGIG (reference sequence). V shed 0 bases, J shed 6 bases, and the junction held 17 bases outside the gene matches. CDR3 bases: TGTGCCTGGAGTGTAGGGTTCTCGGCTAGCGGGGGAAGGGGCGAGCAGTACTTC. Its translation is CAWSVGFSASGGRGEQYF.

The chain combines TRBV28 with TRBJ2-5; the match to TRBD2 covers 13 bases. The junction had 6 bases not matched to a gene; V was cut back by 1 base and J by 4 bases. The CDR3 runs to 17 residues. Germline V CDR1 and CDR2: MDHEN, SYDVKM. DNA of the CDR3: TGTGCCAGCAGTTTATTTATGGGACTAGCGGGATTAGAGACCCAGTACTTC. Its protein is CASSLFMGLAGLETQYF. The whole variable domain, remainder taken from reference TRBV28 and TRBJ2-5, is DVKVTQSSRYLVKRTGEKVFLECVQDMDHENMFWYRQDPGLGLRLIYFSYDVKMKEKGDIPEGYSVSREKKERFSLILESASTNQTSMYLCASSLFMGLAGLETQYFGPGTRLLVL.

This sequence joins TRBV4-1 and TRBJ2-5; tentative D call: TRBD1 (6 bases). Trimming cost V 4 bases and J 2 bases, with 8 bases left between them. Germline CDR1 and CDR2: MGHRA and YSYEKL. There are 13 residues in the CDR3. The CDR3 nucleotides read TGCGCCAGCAGCCGGACAGAGCAAGAGACCCAGTACTTC. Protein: CASSRTEQETQYF.

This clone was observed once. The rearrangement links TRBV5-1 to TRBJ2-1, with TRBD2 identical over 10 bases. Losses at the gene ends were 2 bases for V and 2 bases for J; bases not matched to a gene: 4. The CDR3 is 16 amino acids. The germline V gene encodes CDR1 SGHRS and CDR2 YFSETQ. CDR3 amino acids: CASSFGSGRAYNEQFF. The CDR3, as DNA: TGCGCCAGCAGCTTTGGGAGCGGGAGGGCCTACAATGAGCAGTTCTTC.

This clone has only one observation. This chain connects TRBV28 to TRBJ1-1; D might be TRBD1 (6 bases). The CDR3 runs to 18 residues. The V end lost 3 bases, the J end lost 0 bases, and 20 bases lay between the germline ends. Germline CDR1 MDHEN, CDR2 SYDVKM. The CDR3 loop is CASSFSFLAGTMNTEAFF. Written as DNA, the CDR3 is TGTGCCAGCAGTTTCTCCTTCTTGGCCGGGACAATGAACACTGAAGCTTTCTTT.